What follows are 30 T cell receptor beta chains derived from one specimen sequenced in a study of blood T cell repertoires in COVID-19. The protocol was immunoSEQ multiplex PCR, while the TCRdb copy is restricted to in-frame clones and leaves out a portion. In the table there are more than 100,000 clones, almost 90% of which are singletons. Source material: peripheral blood. These receptors were taken from a human donor in a cohort sampled during active COVID-19.

This clone was counted once. The chain uses TRBV28 and TRBJ1-1; tentatively, D is TRBD1 (5 bases). The CDR3 runs 17 residues. Germline CDR1 reads MDHEN; CDR2 reads SYDVKM. Trimming removed 2 bases from V and 1 base from J, with 17 bases in between. The CDR3 nucleotides are TGTGCCAGCAGTTTAAGGGGAGGTGGCAATCAGAACACTGAAGCTTTCTTT. Translation: CASSLRGGGNQNTEAFF. Based on the CDR3 plus reference TRBV28 and TRBJ1-1, the full variable domain is DVKVTQSSRYLVKRTGEKVFLECVQDMDHENMFWYRQDPGLGLRLIYFSYDVKMKEKGDIPEGYSVSREKKERFSLILESASTNQTSMYLCASSLRGGGNQNTEAFFGQGTRLTVV.

The chain recombines TRBV19 with TRBJ2-7; a weak D match, TRBD1 (5 bases). The V gene's germline CDR1 is LNHDA and CDR2 SQIVND (reference sequence). The CDR3 has 14 amino acids. Trimming cost V 3 bases and J 3 bases, with 12 bases left between them. CDR3 region: CASSMAGQVYEQYF. CDR3 DNA sequence: TGTGCCAGTAGTATGGCAGGGCAGGTCTACGAGCAGTACTTC.

V and J are TRBV7-6 and TRBJ2-3, with 7 bases lining up with TRBD2. CDR3 length equals 14 residues. The trim removed 7 bases at V and 4 bases at J, leaving 8 bases unmatched. Germline assignment: CDR1 SGHVS and CDR2 FNYEAQ. CDR3 DNA sequence: TGTGCCAGCAATGAGCGGGGTATCGCAGATACGCAGTATTTT. This encodes CASNERGIADTQYF. Full variable domain (missing parts from reference TRBV7-6 and TRBJ2-3): GAGVSQSPRYKVTKRGQDVALRCDPISGHVSLYWYRQALGQGPEFLTYFNYEAQQDKSGLPNDRFSAERPEGSISTLTIQRTEQRDSAMYRCASNERGIADTQYFGPGTRLTVL.

In nucleotides, the CDR3 is TGTGCCAGCAGCAAGGGACAGGTCACGAGGACTTTCTTT. This translates into CASSKGQVTRTFF. The chain has TRBV28 and TRBJ1-1; the match to TRBD1 covers 8 bases. Germline values: CDR1 MDHEN, CDR2 SYDVKM. The CDR3 consists of 13 residues. The V and J ends lost 6 bases and 12 bases, in that order; junction bases with no gene match: 12. The full variable domain, completed using reference TRBV28 and TRBJ1-1, is DVKVTQSSRYLVKRTGEKVFLECVQDMDHENMFWYRQDPGLGLRLIYFSYDVKMKEKGDIPEGYSVSREKKERFSLILESASTNQTSMYLCASSKGQVTRTFFGQGTRLTVV.

V gene TRBV19 combines with J gene TRBJ1-5; no reliable D call. Trimming shortened V by 6 bases and J by 1 base, and 10 bases separated the two germline ends. This CDR3 comprises 14 residues. Germline CDR1 and CDR2: LNHDA and SQIVND (reference sequence). This chain's CDR3 is CASRVRGSNQPQHF. The DNA of the CDR3 is TGTGCCAGTAGGGTGAGAGGGAGCAATCAGCCCCAGCATTTT. Full variable domain (rest looked up from reference TRBV19 and TRBJ1-5): DGGITQSPKYLFRKEGQNVTLSCEQNLNHDAMYWYRQDPGQGLRLIYYSQIVNDFQKGDIAEGYSVSREKKESFPLTVTSAQKNPTAFYLCASRVRGSNQPQHFGDGTRLSIL.

J is TRBJ1-4 and V is TRBV7-9; TRBD1 matches at 7 bases. The CDR3 totals 15 residues. Germline loops: CDR1 SEHNR, CDR2 FQNEAQ (reference sequence). V lost 4 bases, J lost 7 bases, and 9 bases stayed unmatched. CDR3 nucleotides: TGTGCCAGCAGCTCCGACAGGGTAGGAGGTGAAAAACTGTTTTTT. It codes for CASSSDRVGGEKLFF.

J is TRBJ1-5 and V is TRBV11-2; D is undetermined. V lost 5 bases and J 0 bases, leaving 11 bases between the germline ends. The length of the CDR3 is 15 residues. Germline values: CDR1 SGHAT, CDR2 FQNNGV. This chain's CDR3 is CASSPMGSSNQPQHF. The DNA of the CDR3 is TGTGCCAGCAGCCCGATGGGGAGTAGCAATCAGCCCCAGCATTTT.

The chain joins TRBV18 to TRBJ1-2; no clear D gene. V was trimmed by 5 bases and J by 7 bases, leaving 11 bases between them. This CDR3 is 12 amino acids long. Germline assignment: CDR1 KGHSH and CDR2 LQKENI. The CDR3 nucleotides are TGTGCCAGCTCATCCGGGGAGGTTGGCTACACCTTC. It encodes CASSSGEVGYTF.

A few counts support this clone. The genes are TRBV19 and TRBJ1-1; perhaps TRBD1 as D (5 bases). The V gene's germline CDR1 is LNHDA and CDR2 SQIVND (reference sequence). The CDR3 covers 15 residues. The V and J ends lost 3 bases and 0 bases respectively, with 11 bases between them. In DNA form, the CDR3 reads TGTGCCAGTAGTATCCTCCCAGGGATGAACACTGAAGCTTTCTTT. Protein: CASSILPGMNTEAFF.

The V call is TRBV7-2, the J call TRBJ2-1, with 10 bases fitting TRBD2. This CDR3 has 17 residues. Trimming took 5 bases from V and 1 from J; bases not matched to a gene: 8. CDR1 SGHTA and CDR2 FQGNSA come from the germline V gene. The CDR3 DNA sequence: TGTGCCAGCAGCCCAAATCCGGGACTAGCGTCCTACAATGAGCAGTTCTTC. Residues: CASSPNPGLASYNEQFF. The variable domain in full, completed from reference TRBV7-2 and TRBJ2-1, reads GAGVSQSPSNKVTEKGKDVELRCDPISGHTALYWYRQSLGQGLEFLIYFQGNSAPDKSGLPSDRFSAERTGGSVSTLTIQRTQQEDSAVYLCASSPNPGLASYNEQFFGPGTRLTVL.

A single count supports this clone. The rearrangement uses TRBV27 and TRBJ1-1; D ambiguous. Deletions cut 4 bases from V and 1 base from J, with 13 bases between. The CDR3 runs 15 residues. Germline CDR1 is MNHEY and CDR2 is SMNVEV (reference sequence). The CDR3 DNA sequence: TGTGCCAGCAGTTCCGTGGCTTTCCAGAACACTGAAGCTTTCTTT. This sequence encodes CASSSVAFQNTEAFF.

The chain carries TRBV21-1 and TRBJ1-5; the table's D call TRBD1 went unverified against the DNA. TRBV21-1 is tagged as a pseudogene. The CDR3 totals 17 residues. The CDR3 protein is CASSKALLGASNQPQHF. CDR3 DNA sequence: TGTGCCAGCAGCAAAGCGCTTCTAGGGGCAAGCAATCAGCCCCAGCATTTT.

V gene TRBV5-5 combines with J gene TRBJ2-2; 7 bases agree with TRBD2. Germline V gene lookup returns CDR1 SGHKS and CDR2 YYEKEE (reference sequence). The CDR3 length is 15 residues. The ends lost 4 bases at V and 7 bases at J; junction bases unmatched: 10. This CDR3 reads CASSTSGGNVGELFF. The DNA of the CDR3 is TGTGCCAGCAGCACCTCGGGGGGTAATGTCGGGGAGCTGTTTTTT.

V and J are TRBV5-1 and TRBJ2-2, with 10 positions matching TRBD1. The CDR3 covers 15 residues. With V trimmed by 4 bases and J by 6 bases, 6 bases remained unmatched. The V gene's germline CDR1 is SGHRS and CDR2 YFSETQ. CDR3 protein: CASSGGTGVPGELFF. CDR3 nucleotide sequence: TGCGCCAGCAGCGGCGGGACAGGGGTCCCCGGGGAGCTGTTTTTT. Complete variable domain (other parts from reference TRBV5-1 and TRBJ2-2): KAGVTQTPRYLIKTRGQQVTLSCSPISGHRSVSWYQQTPGQGLQFLFEYFSETQRNKGNFPGRFSGRQFSNSRSEMNVSTLELGDSALYLCASSGGTGVPGELFFGEGSRLTVL.

This sequence joins TRBV7-3 and TRBJ1-2; 7 bases are a match to TRBD1. Trimming cost V 3 bases and J 5 bases; bases outside gene matches: 9. The CDR3 contains 15 residues. Germline assignment: CDR1 SGHTA and CDR2 FQGTGA. The CDR3 DNA reads TGTGCCAGCAGCTTCGATCCGGGACAGCATTATGGCTACACCTTC. Translation: CASSFDPGQHYGYTF.

V gene TRBV15 combines with J gene TRBJ1-1; maybe TRBD1 (5 bases). Trimming left V 0 bases short and J 2 bases short, with 10 bases between. From germline, CDR1 is LNHNV and CDR2 YYDKDF (reference sequence). The CDR3 length is 15 residues. CDR3 loop: CATSRDRGGNTEAFF. In DNA, the CDR3 is TGTGCCACCAGCAGAGATCGGGGGGGTAACACTGAAGCTTTCTTT.

J is TRBJ2-4 and V is TRBV6-2 or TRBV6-3, with D perhaps matching TRBD2 (5 bases). V lost 1 base to trimming and J lost 8 bases, with 12 bases between them. CDR1 and CDR2 (germline): MNHEY, SVGEGT. The CDR3 is 14 residues long. CDR3 coding DNA: TGTGCCAGCAGTTACTGGAGGAGTATGGACATTCAGTACTTC. This gives the protein CASSYWRSMDIQYF.

The genes are TRBV9 and TRBJ2-5, with 11 bases fitting TRBD2. After removal of 4 bases from V and 4 bases from J, the junction contained 6 bases not matched to a gene. Germline V CDR1 and CDR2: SGDLS, YYNGEE. The CDR3 contains 15 residues. The CDR3 region has the DNA TGTGCCAGCAGCATCCACCTAGCGGGAGGAGAGACCCAGTACTTC. Its translation: CASSIHLAGGETQYF.

This chain joins TRBV24-1 and TRBJ2-3; no clear D. The CDR3 spans 12 residues. Deletions cut 3 bases from V and 9 bases from J, with 9 bases between. The V gene's germline CDR1 is KGHDR and CDR2 SFDVKD. The CDR3 DNA follows: TGTGCCACCAGTGATCGATGGGCAACGCAGTATTTT. Protein sequence: CATSDRWATQYF.

CDR3 bases: TGTGCCAGCAGCTTATCCTCTAGCGTGTACACCGGGGAGCTGTTTTTT. Translating it yields CASSLSSSVYTGELFF. The chain has TRBV7-3 and TRBJ2-2; maybe TRBD2 (6 bases). Trimming took 2 bases from V and 3 from J, leaving 13 bases between them. The CDR3 totals 16 residues. The germline V gene encodes CDR1 SGHTA and CDR2 FQGTGA.

The chain employs TRBV9 and TRBJ1-1; maybe TRBD1 (6 bases). V was trimmed by 0 bases and J by 2 bases, leaving 11 bases between them. This CDR3 spans 15 amino acids. Germline V gene data show CDR1 as SGDLS and CDR2 as YYNGEE. The CDR3 reads CASSVVQGQNTEAFF. DNA of the CDR3: TGTGCCAGCAGCGTAGTACAGGGTCAAAACACTGAAGCTTTCTTT.

The chain employs TRBV7-6 and TRBJ1-2, with D maybe TRBD1 (5 bases). Germline CDR1 SGHVS, CDR2 FNYEAQ. The CDR3 covers 14 residues. The V end lost 5 bases, the J end lost 5 bases, and 15 bases lay between the germline ends. The CDR3: CASSGLGTAYGYTF. Written as DNA, the CDR3 is TGTGCCAGCAGCGGCCTCGGGACTGCATATGGCTACACCTTC.

The chain is built from TRBV19 and TRBJ2-7; no definite D call. The germline V gene encodes CDR1 LNHDA and CDR2 SQIVND (reference sequence). This CDR3 is built from 15 residues. Deletions cut 7 bases from V and 1 base from J, with 17 bases between. This CDR3 is CASTPTDTRSYEQYF. The DNA for the CDR3 is TGTGCCAGTACCCCTACCGACACGAGATCCTACGAGCAGTACTTC.

V is TRBV5-8 and J is TRBJ2-7; 7 nucleotides line up with TRBD2. The V and J ends lost 0 bases and 0 bases, in that order; junction bases with no gene match: 3. In germline, CDR1 is SGHTS, CDR2 YDEGEE. The CDR3 has 15 residues. DNA for the CDR3: TGTGCCAGCAGCTTGGGGCTAGCGGTCTCCTACGAGCAGTACTTC. Translation gives CASSLGLAVSYEQYF.

The CDR3 is CASSLSITGSYEQYF. CDR3 DNA sequence: TGTGCCAGCAGCTTATCGATAACAGGCTCCTACGAGCAGTACTTC. The chain is built from TRBV7-2 and TRBJ2-7; tentative D call: TRBD1 (5 bases). V lost 2 bases and J 0 bases, leaving 11 bases between the germline ends. Germline loops: CDR1 SGHTA, CDR2 FQGNSA. The CDR3 contains 15 residues.

In its sample, this clone was seen a few times. The V gene is TRBV5-6, the J gene TRBJ2-7; D is possibly TRBD2 (6 bases). The CDR3 sequence is 14 residues long. Germline loops: CDR1 SGHDT, CDR2 YYEEEE. Trimming took off 5 bases at V and 2 bases at J, with 14 bases between the two ends. Written as DNA, the CDR3 is TGTGCCAGCAGGACCGTGGGGGGTACCTACGAGCAGTACTTC. Translated, it gives CASRTVGGTYEQYF.

V and J are TRBV4-1 and TRBJ2-7, with a tentative D call TRBD2 (5 bases). V shed 4 bases and J shed 0 bases, with 13 bases lying between them. The length of the CDR3 is 15 residues. Germline V gene lookup returns CDR1 MGHRA and CDR2 YSYEKL. CDR3 loop: CASSPAVGVSYEQYF. DNA for the CDR3: TGCGCCAGCAGCCCGGCGGTCGGGGTCTCCTACGAGCAGTACTTC.

About this clone: This CDR3 is also generated by other DNA sequences in the sample. This chain joins TRBV5-1 and TRBJ2-5; no definite D call. CDR1 SGHRS and CDR2 YFSETQ come from the germline V gene. This CDR3 is 13 amino acids long. The V end lost 0 bases, the J end lost 5 bases, and 8 bases lay between the germline ends. The CDR3 DNA sequence: TGCGCCAGCAGCTTGGTTGCTGAGGAGACCCAGTACTTC. Translation gives CASSLVAEETQYF. The variable domain in full, with the rest retrieved from reference TRBV5-1 and TRBJ2-5, is KAGVTQTPRYLIKTRGQQVTLSCSPISGHRSVSWYQQTPGQGLQFLFEYFSETQRNKGNFPGRFSGRQFSNSRSEMNVSTLELGDSALYLCASSLVAEETQYFGPGTRLLVL.

J is TRBJ2-1 and V is TRBV5-1; TRBD2 agrees at 8 bases. Trimming removed 6 bases from V and 3 bases from J; junction bases left unmatched: 5. This CDR3 contains 14 residues. CDR1 is SGHRS and CDR2 is YFSETQ in the germline V gene. DNA for the CDR3: TGCGCCAGCAATACAGCGGGAGACTACAATGAGCAGTTCTTC. Its translation is CASNTAGDYNEQFF. Full variable domain (missing parts from reference TRBV5-1 and TRBJ2-1): KAGVTQTPRYLIKTRGQQVTLSCSPISGHRSVSWYQQTPGQGLQFLFEYFSETQRNKGNFPGRFSGRQFSNSRSEMNVSTLELGDSALYLCASNTAGDYNEQFFGPGTRLTVL.

In the case of this clone: At one end, the junction sequence differs from germline, possibly due to a read error. The chain has TRBV5-4 and TRBJ1-2; possible D gene TRBD1, 6 bases. The CDR3 extends over 11 amino acids. Germline V gene lookup returns CDR1 SGHNT and CDR2 YYREEE (reference sequence). The CDR3 DNA reads TGTGCCAGCAGCTTGAACCGACAGGTTAGCTTC. This sequence encodes CASSLNRQVSF.